This T cell receptor beta chain was captured by sequencing in a study of cytomegalovirus exposure and HLA in healthy donors. Study findings and constraints: Only CMV serostatus was available as immune exposure information. A later analysis linked around 17,000 TCR beta sequences to HLA alleles at 0.05 false discovery rate.

Germline trimming cut 4 bases from V and 4 bases from J; bases unmatched to any gene: 8. The germline V gene has CDR1 SGHRS and CDR2 YFSETQ. This CDR3 has 15 residues. The PCR employed 60 Vbeta primers together with 13 Jbeta primers. Produced via immunoSEQ multiplex PCR; TCRdb's table is partial and in-frame only. The profile shows roughly 150,000 clones, roughly 80% of them singletons. Notes on this clone: Its target is unknown.

The sample taken for sequencing was PBMCs. This TCR was sampled from a male donor in good health and CMV-seronegative. This chain connects TRBV5-1 to TRBJ1-3, with 7 bases matching TRBD1. The chain's CDR3 is CASSAGTDRGNTIYF. The CDR3 nucleotides are TGCGCCAGCAGCGCGGGGACGGACAGGGGAAACACCATATATTTT.